This T cell receptor beta chain was captured in a study of shared clonotypes between healthy human individuals. Findings and caveats of the study: What rarefaction showed was incomplete sorted-subset sequencing despite large depth.

CDR3 length equals 11 residues. Germline V gene sequence: CDR1 SQVTM, CDR2 ANQGSEA. The ends were cut back, 7 bases at V and 7 bases at J, with 13 bases in the middle. Some clones are missing from TCRdb's copy, which holds only in-frame ones; the method was immunoSEQ multiplex PCR. The sample consists of approximately 620,000 clones, approximately 97% of them appearing once. Points on this clone: Its antigen is unknown.

The clonotype originates from a woman in her twenties or thirties in good health. V gene TRBV29-1 combines with J gene TRBJ1-1, with D perhaps matching TRBD1 (5 bases). The sequenced sample was naive CD4+ T cells sorted from blood. Subset of the sample: CD45RA+ positively selected. The CDR3: CSARWGYEAFF. CDR3 DNA: TGCAGCGCCCGATGGGGGTATGAAGCTTTCTTT.